One and the same sample provided the 28 T cell receptor beta chains below, sequenced in a study of shared clonotypes between healthy human individuals. This table comes from immunoSEQ multiplex PCR, and its TCRdb copy is limited to in-frame clones, with some not included. Counted here are approximately 1,000,000 clones, 60% to 80% occurring once; the ten biggest clones make up 0.89%. What was sequenced was memory CD4+ T cells from PBMCs. Subset here: CD45RA-negative fraction. These receptors came from a man aged 18 to 29 in good health. Some clones in this sample may be carry-over from other donors' samples.

Turning to this clone: Additional DNA sequences in this sample encode the identical CDR3. The chain is built from TRBV5-1 and TRBJ2-5; tentatively, D is TRBD2 (5 bases). Trimming shortened V by 0 bases and J by 5 bases, and 8 bases separated the two germline ends. The CDR3 spans 13 residues. In germline, CDR1 is SGHRS, CDR2 YFSETQ. CDR3 in DNA: TGCGCCAGCAGCTTGGCGGGGAAGGAGACCCAGTACTTC. It translates to CASSLAGKETQYF.

CDR3 bases: TGTGCCAGCAGTTTACCGGCCAGCTCTGAGCAGTTCTTC. It encodes CASSLPASSEQFF. The chain uses TRBV28 and TRBJ2-1, with unresolved D. The CDR3 is made up of 13 amino acids. The germline gives CDR1 MDHEN, CDR2 SYDVKM. Trimming left V 2 bases short and J 9 bases short, with 11 bases between.

The chain is built from TRBV7-9 and TRBJ2-7, with 9 bases aligning to TRBD1. This CDR3 is built from 16 residues. The V and J ends lost 5 bases and 3 bases, in that order; junction bases with no gene match: 11. Germline V gives CDR1 SEHNR, CDR2 FQNEAQ (reference sequence). The CDR3: CASSRRYGQGNYEQYF. CDR3 sequence (DNA): TGTGCCAGCAGCAGAAGATATGGACAGGGGAACTACGAGCAGTACTTC.

This chain uses TRBV28 with TRBJ2-7; no definite D call. Germline V gives CDR1 MDHEN, CDR2 SYDVKM. V was cut by 5 bases and J by 3 bases, with 20 bases left in between. This CDR3 comprises 16 residues. CDR3 sequence (DNA): TGTGCCAGCAGTCCGCTTAGGGTCGAGTCACGCTACGAGCAGTACTTC. Protein product: CASSPLRVESRYEQYF.

The chain is built from TRBV19 and TRBJ1-2; 7 positions agree with TRBD1. The CDR3 consists of 13 residues. Germline CDR1 and CDR2: LNHDA and SQIVND (reference sequence). The J segment lost 8 bases and the V segment lost 7 bases, leaving 10 bases of the junction unmatched. This CDR3 reads CASTLEGASGYTF. For the CDR3, the DNA is TGTGCCAGTACCCTGGAGGGGGCCAGCGGCTACACCTTC.

For the CDR3, the DNA is TGCGCCAGCGGAACCCATAGCGGGAGCGGAGAGACCCAGTACTTC. Its translation: CASGTHSGSGETQYF. The J gene is TRBJ2-5, the V gene TRBV5-1, with TRBD2 identical over 9 bases. Germline values: CDR1 SGHRS, CDR2 YFSETQ. The CDR3 runs 15 residues. The V segment lost 7 bases and the J segment 4 bases; nucleotides outside the gene matches: 11.

The rearrangement links TRBV6-5 to TRBJ1-2; D gene ambiguous. Germline V gene lookup returns CDR1 MNHEY and CDR2 SVGAGI. Trimming took off 10 bases at V and 4 bases at J, with 16 bases between the two ends. This CDR3 is built from 13 residues. The CDR3 loop is CATGVRRSYGYTF. CDR3 in DNA: TGTGCCACCGGCGTTAGGAGGAGCTATGGCTACACCTTC.

V is TRBV5-1 and J is TRBJ2-3, with 8 bases that match TRBD1. Germline CDR1 is SGHRS and CDR2 is YFSETQ. The CDR3 is 14 amino acids. Trimming cost V 6 bases and J 5 bases; bases outside gene matches: 8. CDR3 DNA sequence: TGCGCCAGCACCTCGACAGGGGCTGGAGATACGCAGTATTTT. The encoded protein is CASTSTGAGDTQYF.

The V call is TRBV5-1, the J call TRBJ1-1; the D gene is possibly TRBD1 (6 bases). Germline CDR1 reads SGHRS; CDR2 reads YFSETQ. Trimming removed 0 bases at V and 6 bases at J, with 15 bases between. The length of the CDR3 is 15 residues. The CDR3: CASSLGTGGGAEAFF. DNA of the CDR3: TGCGCCAGCAGCTTGGGGACGGGGGGCGGCGCTGAAGCTTTCTTT.

The chain has TRBV6-5 and TRBJ2-1; D might be TRBD2 (6 bases). The CDR3 totals 15 residues. V was clipped by 6 bases and J by 0 bases, with 12 bases between them. Germline CDR1 reads MNHEY; CDR2 reads SVGAGI. The CDR3 loop is CASSGSLSSYNEQFF. CDR3 DNA sequence: TGTGCCAGCAGCGGGAGCCTTAGCTCCTACAATGAGCAGTTCTTC.

This clone was observed once. The chain combines TRBV7-9 with TRBJ2-1; 8 bases match TRBD1. The length of the CDR3 is 17 residues. CDR1 is SEHNR, CDR2 FQNEAQ, per germline (reference sequence). Germline trimming cut 5 bases from V and 6 bases from J; bases unmatched to any gene: 15. The chain's CDR3 is CASSKGTGGYGGNEQFF. As DNA, the CDR3 is TGTGCCAGCAGCAAAGGGACAGGAGGTTATGGGGGCAATGAGCAGTTCTTC.

The J gene is TRBJ2-3, the V gene TRBV2; 7 bases are shared with TRBD1. The CDR3 length is 14 residues. Per the germline V gene, CDR1 is SNHLY and CDR2 is FYNNEI. The junction had 6 bases not matched to a gene; V was cut back by 6 bases and J by 3 bases. The CDR3 reads CASRSNRGTDTQYF. In DNA form, the CDR3 reads TGTGCCAGCAGAAGCAACAGGGGTACAGATACGCAGTATTTT.

The rearrangement links TRBV5-1 to TRBJ1-1; 9 nucleotides match TRBD1. The germline V gene has CDR1 SGHRS and CDR2 YFSETQ. J was trimmed by 13 bases and V by 6 bases; bases with no gene match: 16. The CDR3 consists of 14 residues. The CDR3 nucleotides read TGCGCCAGCACGCCCTTAACAGGGGGCCCTTTGAATTTCTTT. Amino acids: CASTPLTGGPLNFF.

V gene TRBV4-2 combines with J gene TRBJ2-1; 7 nucleotides match TRBD2. From germline, CDR1 is LGHNA and CDR2 YNFKEQ. The CDR3 totals 19 residues. J gave up 1 base and V 1 base, and 13 bases lay outside the gene matches. The CDR3 protein is CASSQVGLVASGSYNEQFF. The CDR3, as DNA: TGTGCCAGCAGCCAAGTCGGGCTGGTGGCTAGCGGTTCCTACAATGAGCAGTTCTTC.

There are many counts of this clone. Additional DNA sequences in this sample encode the identical CDR3. The V and J genes are TRBV7-9 and TRBJ2-3, with a possible D match to TRBD2 (6 bases). Germline values: CDR1 SEHNR, CDR2 FQNEAQ (reference sequence). Trimming left V 4 bases short and J 4 bases short, with 9 bases between. This CDR3 is 13 amino acids long. CDR3 sequence reads: CASSSSGADTQYF. CDR3 nucleotides: TGTGCCAGCAGCTCCTCGGGGGCAGATACGCAGTATTTT. Complete variable domain (other parts from reference TRBV7-9 and TRBJ2-3): DTGVSQNPRHKITKRGQNVTFRCDPISEHNRLYWYRQTLGQGPEFLTYFQNEAQLEKSRLLSDRFSAERPKGSFSTLEIQRTEQGDSAMYLCASSSSGADTQYFGPGTRLTVL.

This clone was recorded once. This may be a read error: a much more frequent sequence differs by one nucleotide. Here the CDR3 DNA reads TGTGCCCGCAGCTTACGCGGAAGCTCCTACAATGAGCAGTTCTTC. Its protein product is CARSLRGSSYNEQFF. The V gene is TRBV5-4, the J gene TRBJ2-1; D is uncertain. The CDR3 runs 15 residues. Germline CDR1 is SGHNT and CDR2 is YYREEE (reference sequence).

The chain has TRBV7-9 and TRBJ2-1; the match to TRBD2 covers 10 bases. The CDR3 is 17 residues long. With 4 bases clipped from V and 3 bases from J, the junction kept 9 bases outside the gene matches. Germline V CDR1 and CDR2: SEHNR, FQNEAQ (reference sequence). Written as DNA, the CDR3 is TGTGCCAGCAGCTCGAGAGGCTCTAGCGGGGGCTACAATGAGCAGTTCTTC. Its protein is CASSSRGSSGGYNEQFF.

Turning to this clone: Sequence at one end of the junction differs from germline and may be a read error. The chain combines TRBV6-1 with TRBJ2-7, with D uncertain. The germline V gene has CDR1 MNHNS and CDR2 SASEGT. CDR3 length: 15 amino acids. DNA for the CDR3: TGTGCCAGCAGCGAAGGGCCAGCGTCCACCTACGAGCAGTACTTC. Encoded protein: CASSEGPASTYEQYF.

The CDR3 nucleotides are TGTGCCAGCAGCTTGGTCCCTAGCGGGAGGTCAGGAGATACGCAGTATTTT. Encoded protein: CASSLVPSGRSGDTQYF. The chain uses TRBV5-8 and TRBJ2-3, with 11 bases lining up with TRBD2. Germline V gene lookup returns CDR1 SGHTS and CDR2 YDEGEE. V lost 0 bases, J lost 5 bases, and 8 bases stayed unmatched. The length of the CDR3 is 17 residues.

The chain employs TRBV10-2 and TRBJ1-1; D call uncertain. Germline V gene data show CDR1 as WSHSY and CDR2 as SAAADI. The CDR3 totals 13 residues. Between the trimmed V and J ends, which lost 8 bases and 3 bases, there was a span of 13 bases. CDR3 nucleotides: TGCGCCAGCTTCCTCTCGGGGTACACTGAAGCTTTCTTT. Its translation is CASFLSGYTEAFF.

The rearrangement uses TRBV5-1 and TRBJ2-5; 11 bases line up with TRBD1. This CDR3 is built from 15 residues. Germline V gene sequence: CDR1 SGHRS, CDR2 YFSETQ. Trimming at V came to 4 bases and at J to 1 base, leaving 3 bases not matched to a gene. CDR3 coding DNA: TGCGCCAGCAGCAGGACAGGGGGCTTCCAAGAGACCCAGTACTTC. It specifies CASSRTGGFQETQYF.

The chain recombines TRBV27 with TRBJ2-1, with D perhaps TRBD1 (5 bases). V gave up 7 bases and J gave up 0 bases, with 13 bases separating them. CDR3 size: 15 residues. Germline CDR1 reads MNHEY; CDR2 reads SMNVEV (reference sequence). CDR3 nucleotide sequence: TGTGCCAGCAAGGGGTACAGAAGCTCCTACAATGAGCAGTTCTTC. This codes for CASKGYRSSYNEQFF.

J is TRBJ2-1 and V is TRBV21-1. TRBV21-1 represents a pseudogene. The CDR3 sequence is 15 residues long. The CDR3 here is CASTRERKTYNEQFF. In DNA, the CDR3 is TGTGCCAGCACCAGGGAGAGAAAAACCTACAATGAGCAGTTCTTC.

To note about this clone: Other DNA sequences from this sample encode an identical CDR3 as well. The genes are TRBV18 and TRBJ1-1, with D maybe TRBD1 (6 bases). V was clipped by 3 bases and J by 3 bases, with 8 bases between them. The CDR3 contains 13 residues. The germline gives CDR1 KGHSH, CDR2 LQKENI. Here the CDR3 reads CASSPGGDTEAFF. The DNA of the CDR3 is TGTGCCAGCTCACCGGGGGGCGACACTGAAGCTTTCTTT.

V gene TRBV9 combines with J gene TRBJ2-7, with TRBD2 matching 8 bases. J was trimmed by 4 bases and V by 4 bases; bases with no gene match: 10. From germline, CDR1 is SGDLS and CDR2 YYNGEE. The CDR3 runs to 15 residues. The CDR3 nucleotides read TGTGCCAGCAGCACCGATCAGGGACTAGTTTACGAGCAGTACTTC. Its translation is CASSTDQGLVYEQYF.

This sequence joins TRBV5-1 and TRBJ1-2, with no clear D. CDR1 SGHRS and CDR2 YFSETQ come from the germline V gene. Between the trimmed V and J ends, which lost 3 bases and 4 bases, there was a span of 13 bases. CDR3 length: 14 residues. CDR3 in DNA: TGCGCCAGCAGCTCGGACGGCCGGTCCTATGGCTACACCTTC. It encodes CASSSDGRSYGYTF.

Regarding this clone: This sequence may be a read error, since a much larger clone differs from it by one base. This sample also contains other DNA sequences that code for the same CDR3. The V and J genes are TRBV4-1 and TRBJ1-5; a possible D gene is TRBD1 (6 bases). The CDR3 runs 14 residues. Germline V CDR1 and CDR2: MGHRA, YSYEKL. V was trimmed by 1 base and J by 2 bases, leaving 6 bases between them. This CDR3 reads CASSQGQGNQPQHF. The CDR3 bases are TGCGCCAGCAGCCAAGGACAGGGCAATCAGCCCCAGCATTTT.

J is TRBJ1-2 and V is TRBV6-5; a weak D match, TRBD1 (6 bases). Trimming pared 5 bases from V and 5 bases from J, leaving 15 bases between. The CDR3 sequence is 14 residues long. From germline, CDR1 is MNHEY and CDR2 SVGAGI. For the CDR3, the DNA is TGTGCCAGCAGTAGAATCAGGGGCCCGTATGGCTACACCTTC. Translated: CASSRIRGPYGYTF.